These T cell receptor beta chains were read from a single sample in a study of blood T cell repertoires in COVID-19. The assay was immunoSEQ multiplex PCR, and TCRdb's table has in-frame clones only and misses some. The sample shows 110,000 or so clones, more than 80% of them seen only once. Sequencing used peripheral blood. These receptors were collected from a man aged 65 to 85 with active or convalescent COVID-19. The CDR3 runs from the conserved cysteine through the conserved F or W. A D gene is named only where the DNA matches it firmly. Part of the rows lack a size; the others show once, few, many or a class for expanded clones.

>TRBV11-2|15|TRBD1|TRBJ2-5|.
TGTGCCAGCAGCCGACGAACAGGGGTCTCAGAGACCCAGTACTTC
CASSRRTGVSETQYF
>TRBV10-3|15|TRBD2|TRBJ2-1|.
TGTGCCATCAGTGCTACTAGCGGAGCCTACAATGAGCAGTTCTTC
CAISATSGAYNEQFF
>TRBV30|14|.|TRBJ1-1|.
TGTGCCTGGAGTATCACCCAAGCGGACACTGAAGCTTTCTTT
CAWSITQADTEAFF
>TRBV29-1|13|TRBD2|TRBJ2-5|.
TGCAGCGTGTCCCCTACTAGCGTCGAGACCCAGTACTTC
CSVSPTSVETQYF
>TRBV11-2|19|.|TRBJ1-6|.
TGTGCCAGCAGCTTATATTTAGTAACAGGTGTTCTCTATAATTCACCCCTCCACTTT
CASSLYLVTGVLYNSPLHF
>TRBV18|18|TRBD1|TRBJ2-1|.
TGTGCCAGCTCACCAAGGACAGGGGTCTCCCTCTCCTACAATGAGCAGTTCTTC
CASSPRTGVSLSYNEQFF
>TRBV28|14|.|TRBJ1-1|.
TGTGCCAGCAGTACCTCGACAAGGAACACTGAAGCTTTCTTT
CASSTSTRNTEAFF
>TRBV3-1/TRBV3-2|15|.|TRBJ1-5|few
TGTGCCAGCAGCCAAGGGGCAGTAGGCAATCAGCCCCAGCATTTT
CASSQGAVGNQPQHF
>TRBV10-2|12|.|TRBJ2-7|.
TGCGCCAGCAGTCGAACCAAGGAGGAGCAGTACTTC
CASSRTKEEQYF
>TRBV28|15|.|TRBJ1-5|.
TGTGCCAGCAGTTGGGGAACAGGGTGGGATCAGCCCCAGCATTTT
CASSWGTGWDQPQHF
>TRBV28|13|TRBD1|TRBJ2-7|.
TGTGCCAGCAGTCGGACAGGGGTCTACGAGCAGTACTTC
CASSRTGVYEQYF
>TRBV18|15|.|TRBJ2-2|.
TGTGCCAGCTCACCACCCGGGTTGAACACCGGGGAGCTGTTTTTT
CASSPPGLNTGELFF
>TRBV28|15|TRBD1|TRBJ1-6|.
TGTGCCAGCAGTTTTTCCGACAGGGTTGATTCACCCCTCCACTTT
CASSFSDRVDSPLHF
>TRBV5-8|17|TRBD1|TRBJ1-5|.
TGTGCCAGCAGCGGTTCTGGCGGACAGGACCGCAATCAGCCCCAGCATTTT
CASSGSGGQDRNQPQHF
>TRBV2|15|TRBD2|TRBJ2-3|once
TGTGCCAGCAGGCTAGCGGGAGGTGACACAGATACGCAGTATTTT
CASRLAGGDTDTQYF
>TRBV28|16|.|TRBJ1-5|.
TGTGCCAGCAGTTTATTAGGTTCAGGGAGCAATCAGCCCCAGCATTTT
CASSLLGSGSNQPQHF
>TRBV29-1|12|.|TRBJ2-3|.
TGCAGCGTTGGACTAGACGGCGATACGCAGTATTTT
CSVGLDGDTQYF
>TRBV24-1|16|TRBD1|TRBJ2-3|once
TGTGCCACCAGTGATTTGCCGGGACAGGGGATTGATACGCAGTATTTT
CATSDLPGQGIDTQYF
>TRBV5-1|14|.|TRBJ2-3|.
TGCGCCAGCAGCACAGGGTTCGGCACAGATACGCAGTATTTT
CASSTGFGTDTQYF
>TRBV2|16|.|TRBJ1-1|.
TGTGCCAGCACCACCTCCCGGGGGGGGCGGAACACTGAAGCTTTCTTT
CASTTSRGGRNTEAFF
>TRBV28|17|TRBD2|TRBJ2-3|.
TGTGCCAGCCGTGGACTAGCGGGAGTTTGGGGAACAGATACGCAGTATTTT
CASRGLAGVWGTDTQYF
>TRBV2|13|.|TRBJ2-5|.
TGTGCCAGCACCCTAGAGGCCCCCCGGGCCCAGTACTTC
CASTLEAPRAQYF
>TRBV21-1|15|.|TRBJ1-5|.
TGTGCCAGCAGCGTTGACAGGTTCGGCAATCAGCCCCAGCATTTT
CASSVDRFGNQPQHF
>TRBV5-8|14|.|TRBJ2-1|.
TGTGCCAGCAGCTGGAGACTAGGGACGAACGGGCAGTTCTTC
CASSWRLGTNGQFF
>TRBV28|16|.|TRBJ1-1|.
TGTGCCAGCAGTTTATTGGGCAAGCAGGGGCGCACTGAAGCTTTCTTT
CASSLLGKQGRTEAFF